This paragraph reports one T cell receptor (beta chain). No antigen is known for it. This sample was taken from a study of CD8 T cells in ankylosing spondylitis. Study observations and caveats: Within matched ankylosing spondylitis synovial fluid, disease-linked clones were reportedly significantly enriched. CD8+ disease-linked clones were present at relatively low frequencies in blood.

Germline CDR1 is MDHEN and CDR2 is SYDVKM. The CDR3 spans 15 residues. V was pared by 5 bases and J by 4 bases, with 17 bases between. TCRdb reprocessed the 5' RACE reads with MiXCR, giving one entry per CDR3 protein. This sample has 150,000 or so distinct CDR3 sequences, with about 16% found just once. V usage is TRBV28 and J usage is TRBJ2-5, with TRBD2 as a possible D gene (6 bases). The material sequenced was blood, either unsorted or a sorted T cell fraction (not recorded which). This sequence originates from a male donor with ankylosing spondylitis or in good health (not recorded which). In nucleotides, the CDR3 is TGTGCCAGCAGTCCCGGACTACGGGGACGAGAGACCCAGTACTTC. This gives the protein CASSPGLRGRETQYF.